A selection of T cell receptor beta chains follows, all from one sample in a study of blood T cell repertoires in COVID-19. Profiled with immunoSEQ multiplex PCR; TCRdb holds only in-frame clones, not every one. The data show fewer than 200,000 clones, about 85% seen once. Material for sequencing was peripheral blood. The receptors were sampled from a woman of 80 years or more with acute or convalescent COVID-19. CDR3s leave out the opening cysteine and the closing phenylalanine or tryptophan.

CDR3 protein: ASSLAGASAYGYT
J gene: TRBJ1-2
V gene: TRBV7-9

CDR3 protein: ASSLGRTSGTYEQY
J gene: TRBJ2-7
V gene: TRBV5-4

CDR3 protein: ASSQRTGTTEAF
J gene: TRBJ1-1
V gene: TRBV3-1/TRBV3-2

CDR3 protein: ASSLGGSGEETQY
J gene: TRBJ2-5
V gene: TRBV7-2

CDR3 protein: ASSDPGKNEQY
J gene: TRBJ2-7
V gene: TRBV5-1

CDR3 protein: ASSFTGNTEAF
J gene: TRBJ1-1
V gene: TRBV12-3/TRBV12-4

CDR3 protein: SASTSGRNTDTQY
J gene: TRBJ2-3
V gene: TRBV20-1

CDR3 protein: ASSAEKLF
J gene: TRBJ1-4
V gene: TRBV2

CDR3 protein: ASSPSPDRSFYGYT
J gene: TRBJ1-2
V gene: TRBV5-5

CDR3 protein: ASSIIGSANEKLF
J gene: TRBJ1-4
V gene: TRBV19

CDR3 protein: ASSLAGGPDEQY
J gene: TRBJ2-7
V gene: TRBV27

CDR3 protein: ASSPRTGDGSYGYT
J gene: TRBJ1-2
V gene: TRBV3-1/TRBV3-2

CDR3 protein: ASSQERGWRLPYNEQF
J gene: TRBJ2-1
V gene: TRBV3-1/TRBV3-2

CDR3 protein: ASSLTGVYEQY
J gene: TRBJ2-7
V gene: TRBV6-6

CDR3 protein: ASSKAGGGETQY
J gene: TRBJ2-5
V gene: TRBV10-2

CDR3 protein: ATSRDRGRPGEKLF
J gene: TRBJ1-4
V gene: TRBV15

CDR3 protein: ASQQGTSYEQY
J gene: TRBJ2-7
V gene: TRBV5-1

CDR3 protein: ASSSGRATGELF
J gene: TRBJ2-2
V gene: TRBV27

CDR3 protein: ASSIGTSGRAEELF
J gene: TRBJ2-2
V gene: TRBV19

CDR3 protein: ASSLLLNYGYT
J gene: TRBJ1-2
V gene: TRBV5-4

CDR3 protein: ASSPRQGWRETQY
J gene: TRBJ2-5
V gene: TRBV18

CDR3 protein: ASTQAGFNQPQH
J gene: TRBJ1-5
V gene: TRBV6-5

CDR3 protein: ASSEPSGRVEQF
J gene: TRBJ2-1
V gene: TRBV25-1

CDR3 protein: ASSSPGLYTGELF
J gene: TRBJ2-2
V gene: TRBV13

CDR3 protein: ASSYNSNTGELF
J gene: TRBJ2-2
V gene: TRBV6-5

CDR3 protein: ASRGQLNQPQH
J gene: TRBJ1-5
V gene: TRBV6-5

CDR3 protein: ASSLLGTFNTGELF
J gene: TRBJ2-2
V gene: TRBV11-3

CDR3 protein: ASSLSRDYGYT
J gene: TRBJ1-2
V gene: TRBV7-9

CDR3 protein: ASSLETGGFYEQY
J gene: TRBJ2-7
V gene: TRBV5-1

CDR3 protein: ASSLGRGSSDEQF
J gene: TRBJ2-1
V gene: TRBV11-3

CDR3 protein: ASSLARLGGGNTIY
J gene: TRBJ1-3
V gene: TRBV7-9

CDR3 protein: SVRETGGYT
J gene: TRBJ1-2
V gene: TRBV29-1

CDR3 protein: ASSFLGSSYEQY
J gene: TRBJ2-7
V gene: TRBV7-9

CDR3 protein: ASSGGLADTEAF
J gene: TRBJ1-1
V gene: TRBV9

CDR3 protein: ASSSAGGPNTEAF
J gene: TRBJ1-1
V gene: TRBV19

CDR3 protein: ASSVEGAGELF
J gene: TRBJ2-2
V gene: TRBV6-5

CDR3 protein: ASSTEDRAAQPQH
J gene: TRBJ1-5
V gene: TRBV6-6

CDR3 protein: ASSPTQGPGGELF
J gene: TRBJ2-2
V gene: TRBV5-4

CDR3 protein: ASSSRRGGTEAF
J gene: TRBJ1-1
V gene: TRBV7-2

CDR3 protein: ASSLRTRGGDY
J gene: TRBJ1-2
V gene: TRBV5-6

CDR3 protein: ASTYTGTIHTGELF
J gene: TRBJ2-2
V gene: TRBV7-9

CDR3 protein: AISERGPDTQY
J gene: TRBJ2-3
V gene: TRBV10-3

CDR3 protein: ASTRLGGDSYEQY
J gene: TRBJ2-7
V gene: TRBV7-9

CDR3 protein: ASSLGRAGNRLNQPQH
J gene: TRBJ1-5
V gene: TRBV5-6

CDR3 protein: ASSPRQGTEAF
J gene: TRBJ1-1
V gene: TRBV12-3/TRBV12-4

CDR3 protein: ASSPGGGETQY
J gene: TRBJ2-5
V gene: TRBV5-1

CDR3 protein: ASSLGAGEIRTDTQY
J gene: TRBJ2-3
V gene: TRBV11-3

CDR3 protein: ASSPLGPANTGELF
J gene: TRBJ2-2
V gene: TRBV5-1

CDR3 protein: ASSPSSGVQETQY
J gene: TRBJ2-5
V gene: TRBV5-1

CDR3 protein: ASSLTGGGDYGYT
J gene: TRBJ1-2
V gene: TRBV6-2/TRBV6-3

CDR3 protein: ASSYSGGSYNEQF
J gene: TRBJ2-1
V gene: TRBV6-2/TRBV6-3

CDR3 protein: ASSEALPRGRDTQY
J gene: TRBJ2-3
V gene: TRBV2